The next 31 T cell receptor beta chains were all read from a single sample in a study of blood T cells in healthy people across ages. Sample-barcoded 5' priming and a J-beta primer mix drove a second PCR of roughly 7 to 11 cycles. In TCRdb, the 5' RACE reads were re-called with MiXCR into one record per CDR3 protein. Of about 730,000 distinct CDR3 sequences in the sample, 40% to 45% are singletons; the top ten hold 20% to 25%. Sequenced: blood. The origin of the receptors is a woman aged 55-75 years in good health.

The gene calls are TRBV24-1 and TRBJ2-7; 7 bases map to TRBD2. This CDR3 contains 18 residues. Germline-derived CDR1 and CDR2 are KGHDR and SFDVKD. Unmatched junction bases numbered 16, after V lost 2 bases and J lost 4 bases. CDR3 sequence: CATSDSLPTSRTNYEQYF. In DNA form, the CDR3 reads TGTGCCACCAGTGATTCACTACCGACTAGCAGGACAAATTACGAGCAGTACTTC.

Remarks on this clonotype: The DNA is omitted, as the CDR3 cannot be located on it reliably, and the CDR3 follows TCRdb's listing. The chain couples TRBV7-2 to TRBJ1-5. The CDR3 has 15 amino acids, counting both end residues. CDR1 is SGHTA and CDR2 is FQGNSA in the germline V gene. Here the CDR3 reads CASSFADGSGQPRHF.

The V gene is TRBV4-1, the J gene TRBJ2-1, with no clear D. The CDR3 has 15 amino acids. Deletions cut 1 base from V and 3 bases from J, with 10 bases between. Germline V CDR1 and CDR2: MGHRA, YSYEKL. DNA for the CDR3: TGCGCCAGCAGCCAAGGCGACGGAGACTACAATGAGCAGTTCTTC. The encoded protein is CASSQGDGDYNEQFF.

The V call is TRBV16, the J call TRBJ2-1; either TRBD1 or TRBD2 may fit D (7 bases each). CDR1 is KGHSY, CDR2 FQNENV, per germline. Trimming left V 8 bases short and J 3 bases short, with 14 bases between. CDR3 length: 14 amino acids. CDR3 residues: CASGQGGSYNEQFF. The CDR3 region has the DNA TGTGCCAGCGGTCAGGGGGGGAGCTACAATGAGCAGTTCTTC.

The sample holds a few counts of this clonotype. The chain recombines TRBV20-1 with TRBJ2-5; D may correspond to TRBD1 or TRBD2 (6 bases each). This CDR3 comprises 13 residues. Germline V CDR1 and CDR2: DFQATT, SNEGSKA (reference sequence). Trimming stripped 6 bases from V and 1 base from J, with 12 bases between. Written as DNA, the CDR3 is TGCAGTGCGACCCCGGGGGCCCAAGAGACCCAGTACTTC. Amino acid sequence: CSATPGAQETQYF.

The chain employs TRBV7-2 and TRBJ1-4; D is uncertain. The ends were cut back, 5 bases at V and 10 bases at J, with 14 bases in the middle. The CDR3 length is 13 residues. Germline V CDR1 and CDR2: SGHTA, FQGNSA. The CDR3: CASSPVGTGKLFF. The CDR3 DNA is TGTGCCAGCAGCCCCGTAGGAACGGGAAAACTGTTTTTT.

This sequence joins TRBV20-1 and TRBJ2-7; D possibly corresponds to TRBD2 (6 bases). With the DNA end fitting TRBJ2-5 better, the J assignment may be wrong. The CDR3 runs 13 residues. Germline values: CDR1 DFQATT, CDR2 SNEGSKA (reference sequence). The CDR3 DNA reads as TGCAGTGCTAACGGGAGCCCCCAAGAGACCCAGTACTTC. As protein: CSANGSPQETQYF.

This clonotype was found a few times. CDR3 in DNA: TGTGCCAGCAGCGGCGGCAACTCCTACAATGAGCAGTTCTTC. Its translation: CASSGGNSYNEQFF. The chain combines TRBV9 with TRBJ2-1; D is unclear. The CDR3 is 14 residues long. V was clipped by 3 bases and J by 0 bases, with 7 bases between them. Per germline, CDR1 SGDLS and CDR2 YYNGEE.

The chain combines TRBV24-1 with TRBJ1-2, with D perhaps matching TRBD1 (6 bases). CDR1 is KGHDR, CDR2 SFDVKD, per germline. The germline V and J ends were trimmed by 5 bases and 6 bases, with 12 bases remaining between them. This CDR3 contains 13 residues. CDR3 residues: CATSGAGEDGYTF. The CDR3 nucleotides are TGTGCCACCAGTGGAGCAGGGGAGGATGGCTACACCTTC.

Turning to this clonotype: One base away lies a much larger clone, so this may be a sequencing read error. CDR3 in amino acids: CTSSLSASDYNEQFF. DNA for the CDR3: TGTACCAGCAGCTTATCGGCTAGCGACTACAATGAGCAGTTCTTC. The chain combines TRBV7-2 with TRBJ2-1, with a tentative D call TRBD2 (6 bases). Germline values: CDR1 SGHTA, CDR2 FQGNSA. The CDR3 spans 15 residues. Trimming shortened V by 2 bases and J by 3 bases, and 11 bases separated the two germline ends.

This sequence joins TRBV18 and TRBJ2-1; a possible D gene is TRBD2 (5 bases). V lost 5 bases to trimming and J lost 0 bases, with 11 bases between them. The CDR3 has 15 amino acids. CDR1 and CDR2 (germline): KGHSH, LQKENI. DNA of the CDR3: TGTGCCAGCTCAAAGACTACCAGCTCCTACAATGAGCAGTTCTTC. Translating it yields CASSKTTSSYNEQFF.

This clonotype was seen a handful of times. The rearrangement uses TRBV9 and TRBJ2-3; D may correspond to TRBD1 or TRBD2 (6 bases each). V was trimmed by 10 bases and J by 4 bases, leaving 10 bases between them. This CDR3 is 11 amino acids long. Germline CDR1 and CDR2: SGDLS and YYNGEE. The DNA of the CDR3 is TGTGCCCTGGGGGGCGCAGATACGCAGTATTTT. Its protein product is CALGGADTQYF.

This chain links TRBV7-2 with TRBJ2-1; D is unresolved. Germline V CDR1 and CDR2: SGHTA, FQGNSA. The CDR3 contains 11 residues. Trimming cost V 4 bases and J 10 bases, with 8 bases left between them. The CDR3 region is CASSSSREQFF. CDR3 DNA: TGTGCCAGCAGCTCGAGTCGGGAGCAGTTCTTC.

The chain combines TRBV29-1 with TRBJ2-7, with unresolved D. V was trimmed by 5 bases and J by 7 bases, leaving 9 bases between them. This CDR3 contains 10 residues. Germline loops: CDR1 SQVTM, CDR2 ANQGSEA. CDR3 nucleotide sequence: TGCAGCGTTTTGTGGGGTGAGCAGTACTTC. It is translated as CSVLWGEQYF.

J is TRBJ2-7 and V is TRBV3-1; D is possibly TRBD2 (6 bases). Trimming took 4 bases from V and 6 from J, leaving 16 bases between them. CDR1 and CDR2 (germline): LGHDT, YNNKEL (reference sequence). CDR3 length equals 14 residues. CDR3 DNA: TGTGCCAGCAGCCGTAGCGGTTCGTTCCGCGAGCAGTACTTC. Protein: CASSRSGSFREQYF.

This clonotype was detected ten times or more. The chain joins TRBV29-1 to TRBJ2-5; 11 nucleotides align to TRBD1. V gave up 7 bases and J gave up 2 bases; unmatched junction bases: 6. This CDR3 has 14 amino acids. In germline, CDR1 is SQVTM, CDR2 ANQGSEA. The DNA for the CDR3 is TGCAGCGCCCCGGACAGGGGGCGGCAAGAGACCCAGTACTTC. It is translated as CSAPDRGRQETQYF.

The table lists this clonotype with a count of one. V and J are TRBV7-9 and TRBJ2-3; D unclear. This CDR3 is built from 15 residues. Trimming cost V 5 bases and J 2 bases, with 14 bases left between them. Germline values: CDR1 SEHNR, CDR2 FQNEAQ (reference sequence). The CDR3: CASSPGLFATDTQYF. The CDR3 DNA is TGTGCCAGCAGCCCAGGCCTGTTTGCCACAGATACGCAGTATTTT. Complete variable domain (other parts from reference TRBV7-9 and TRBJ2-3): DTGVSQNPRHKITKRGQNVTFRCDPISEHNRLYWYRQTLGQGPEFLTYFQNEAQLEKSRLLSDRFSAERPKGSFSTLEIQRTEQGDSAMYLCASSPGLFATDTQYFGPGTRLTVL.

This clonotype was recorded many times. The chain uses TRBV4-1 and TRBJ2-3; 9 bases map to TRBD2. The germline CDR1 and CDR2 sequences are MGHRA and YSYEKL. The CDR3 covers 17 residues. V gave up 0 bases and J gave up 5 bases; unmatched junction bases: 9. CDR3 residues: CASSQDRGAGGGDTQYF. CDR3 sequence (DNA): TGCGCCAGCAGCCAAGATAGGGGAGCGGGGGGAGGAGATACGCAGTATTTT.

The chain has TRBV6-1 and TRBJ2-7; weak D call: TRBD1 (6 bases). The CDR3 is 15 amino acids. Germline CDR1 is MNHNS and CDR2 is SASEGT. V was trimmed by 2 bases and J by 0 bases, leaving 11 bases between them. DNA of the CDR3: TGTGCCAGCAGTGAACTCAGGGGTTACTCCTACGAGCAGTACTTC. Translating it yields CASSELRGYSYEQYF.

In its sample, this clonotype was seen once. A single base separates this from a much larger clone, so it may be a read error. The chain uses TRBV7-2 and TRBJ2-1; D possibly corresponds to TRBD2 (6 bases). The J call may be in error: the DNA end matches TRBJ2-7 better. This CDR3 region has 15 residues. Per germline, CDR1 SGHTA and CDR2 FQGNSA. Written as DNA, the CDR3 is TGTGCCAGCAGCTGGGCTAGCGACGCCTACAATGAGCAGTACTTC. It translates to CASSWASDAYNEQYF.

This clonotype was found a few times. The CDR3 loop is CASSKIPGLAPYNEQFF. DNA for the CDR3: TGTGCCAGCAGTAAAATTCCGGGACTAGCGCCATACAATGAGCAGTTCTTC. V is TRBV7-3 and J is TRBJ2-1; 10 bases are shared with TRBD2. Germline values: CDR1 SGHTA, CDR2 FQGTGA. CDR3 length: 17 amino acids. The V segment lost 6 bases and the J segment 4 bases; nucleotides outside the gene matches: 12. Drawing the rest from reference TRBV7-3 and TRBJ2-1, the complete variable domain is GAGVSQTPSNKVTEKGKYVELRCDPISGHTALYWYRQSLGQGPEFLIYFQGTGAADDSGLPNDRFFAVRPEGSVSTLKIQRTERGDSAVYLCASSKIPGLAPYNEQFFGPGTRLTVL.

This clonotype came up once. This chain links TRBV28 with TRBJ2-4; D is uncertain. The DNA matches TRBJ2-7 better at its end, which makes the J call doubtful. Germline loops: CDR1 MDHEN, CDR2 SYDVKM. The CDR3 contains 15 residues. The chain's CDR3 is CASSSQLASPYEQYF. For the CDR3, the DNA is TGTGCCAGCAGTTCCCAATTAGCCTCGCCCTACGAGCAGTACTTC.

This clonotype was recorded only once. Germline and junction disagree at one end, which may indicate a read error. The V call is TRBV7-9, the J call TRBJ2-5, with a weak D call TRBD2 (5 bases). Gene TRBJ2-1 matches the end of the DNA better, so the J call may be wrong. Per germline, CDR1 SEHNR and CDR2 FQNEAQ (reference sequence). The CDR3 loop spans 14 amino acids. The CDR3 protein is CVSGALASQETQFF. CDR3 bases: TGTGTCAGCGGAGCCTTGGCCAGCCAAGAGACCCAGTTCTTC.

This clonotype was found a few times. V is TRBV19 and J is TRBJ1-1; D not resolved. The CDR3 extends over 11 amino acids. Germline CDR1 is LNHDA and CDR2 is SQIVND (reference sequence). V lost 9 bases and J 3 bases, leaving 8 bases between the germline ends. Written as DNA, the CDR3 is TGTGCCAGCGGTCCATACACTGAAGCTTTCTTT. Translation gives CASGPYTEAFF.

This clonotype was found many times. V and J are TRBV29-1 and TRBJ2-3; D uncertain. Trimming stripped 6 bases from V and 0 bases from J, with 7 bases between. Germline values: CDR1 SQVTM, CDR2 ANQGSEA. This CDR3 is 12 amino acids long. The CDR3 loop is CSVPRSTDTQYF. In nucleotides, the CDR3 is TGCAGCGTCCCTCGTAGCACAGATACGCAGTATTTT.

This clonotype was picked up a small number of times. The CDR3 DNA reads TGCAGTGCTAGAGGCCCAGGGGGCCGCAATCAGCCCCAGCATTTT. Translated: CSARGPGGRNQPQHF. The chain uses TRBV20-1 and TRBJ1-5; 8 bases agree with TRBD1. After removal of 1 base from V and 2 bases from J, the junction contained 4 bases not matched to a gene. This CDR3 contains 15 residues. Germline CDR1 is DFQATT and CDR2 is SNEGSKA (reference sequence).

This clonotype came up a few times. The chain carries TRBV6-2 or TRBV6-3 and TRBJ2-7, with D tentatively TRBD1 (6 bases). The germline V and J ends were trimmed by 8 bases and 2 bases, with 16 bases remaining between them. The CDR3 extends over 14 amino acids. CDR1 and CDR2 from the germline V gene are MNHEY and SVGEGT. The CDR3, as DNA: TGTGCCAGCGGCACTGACAGGTTGACCTACGAGCAGTACTTC. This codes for CASGTDRLTYEQYF.

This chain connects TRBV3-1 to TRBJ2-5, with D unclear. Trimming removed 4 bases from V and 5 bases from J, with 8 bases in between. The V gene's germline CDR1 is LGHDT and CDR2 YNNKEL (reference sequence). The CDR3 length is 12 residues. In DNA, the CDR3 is TGTGCCAGCAGCCGATCACCGGAGACCCAGTACTTC. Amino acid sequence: CASSRSPETQYF.

Written as DNA, the CDR3 is TGTGCCAGCAGCGTATCAAGCGGGACCACCTACAATGAGCAGTTCTTC. Amino acid sequence: CASSVSSGTTYNEQFF. This chain uses TRBV9 with TRBJ2-1; 7 bases agree with TRBD2. Germline V gene sequence: CDR1 SGDLS, CDR2 YYNGEE. The CDR3 runs to 16 residues. The J segment lost 2 bases and the V segment lost 1 base, leaving 6 bases of the junction unmatched.

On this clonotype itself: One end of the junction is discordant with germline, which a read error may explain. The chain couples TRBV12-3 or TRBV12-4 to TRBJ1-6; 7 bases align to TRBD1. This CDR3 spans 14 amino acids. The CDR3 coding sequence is TGTACCAGCACTAGACAGGGAACGCTTTCACCCCTCCACTTT. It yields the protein CTSTRQGTLSPLHF.

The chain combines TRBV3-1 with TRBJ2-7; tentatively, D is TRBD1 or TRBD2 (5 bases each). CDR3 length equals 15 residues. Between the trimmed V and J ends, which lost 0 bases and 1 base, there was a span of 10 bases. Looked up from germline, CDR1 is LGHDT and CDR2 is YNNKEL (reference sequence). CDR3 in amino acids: CASSQDVWGSYEQYF. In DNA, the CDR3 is TGTGCCAGCAGCCAAGATGTCTGGGGGTCCTACGAGCAGTACTTC.